This TCR beta chain derives from a study of T cell changes during pregnancy in multiple sclerosis. The CDR3 spans 13 residues. Germline V CDR1 and CDR2: LNHDA, SQIVND (reference sequence). Trimming removed 10 bases from V and 2 bases from J, with 12 bases in between. Using immunoSEQ multiplex PCR, the repertoire was profiled, and TCRdb retains in-frame clones only, with some absent. The repertoire consists of more than 65,000 clones, with over 80% occurring once and the leading ten covering approximately 0.99%. The gene calls are TRBV19 and TRBJ2-1, with D tentatively TRBD1 (5 bases). The clonotype comes from a female donor with multiple sclerosis, enrolled in a pregnancy study. Sequenced material: peripheral blood, taken in the first trimester of pregnancy. The CDR3 DNA reads as TGTGCCACCAGGAAAGGGGCCTACAATGAGCAGTTCTTC. It encodes CATRKGAYNEQFF.